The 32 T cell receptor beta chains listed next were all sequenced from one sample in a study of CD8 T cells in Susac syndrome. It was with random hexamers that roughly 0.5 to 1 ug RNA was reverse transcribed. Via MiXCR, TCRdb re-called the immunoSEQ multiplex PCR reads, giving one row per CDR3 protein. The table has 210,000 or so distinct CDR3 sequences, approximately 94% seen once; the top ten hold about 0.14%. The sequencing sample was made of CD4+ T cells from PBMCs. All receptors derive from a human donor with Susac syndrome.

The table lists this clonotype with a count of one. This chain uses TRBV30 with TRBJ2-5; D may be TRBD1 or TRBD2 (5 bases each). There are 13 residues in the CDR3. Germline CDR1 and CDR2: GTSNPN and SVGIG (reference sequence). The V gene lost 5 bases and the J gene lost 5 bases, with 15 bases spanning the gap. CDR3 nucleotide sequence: TGTGCCTGGGGGGGAACCCAGAGGGAGACCCAGTACTTC. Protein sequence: CAWGGTQRETQYF. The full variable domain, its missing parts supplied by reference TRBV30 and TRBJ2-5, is SQTIHQWPATLVQPVGSPLSLECTVEGTSNPNLYWYRQAAGRGLQLLFYSVGIGQISSEVPQNLSASRPQDRQFILSSKKLLLSDSGFYLCAWGGTQRETQYFGPGTRLLVL.

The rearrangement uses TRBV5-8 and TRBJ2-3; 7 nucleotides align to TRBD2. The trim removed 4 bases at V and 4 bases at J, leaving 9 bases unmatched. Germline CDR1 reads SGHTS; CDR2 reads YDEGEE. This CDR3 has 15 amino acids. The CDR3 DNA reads TGTGCCAGCAGCCGCCTTGGGGGAGGGGCAGATACGCAGTATTTT. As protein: CASSRLGGGADTQYF.

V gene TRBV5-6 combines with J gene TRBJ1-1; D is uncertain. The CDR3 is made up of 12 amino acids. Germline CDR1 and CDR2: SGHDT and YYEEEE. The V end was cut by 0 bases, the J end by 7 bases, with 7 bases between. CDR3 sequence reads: CASSLVAGEAFF. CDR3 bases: TGTGCCAGCAGCTTGGTTGCCGGTGAAGCTTTCTTT.

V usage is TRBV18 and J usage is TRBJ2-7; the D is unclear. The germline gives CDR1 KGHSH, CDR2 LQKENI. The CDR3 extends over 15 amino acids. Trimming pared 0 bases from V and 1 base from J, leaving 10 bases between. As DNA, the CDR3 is TGTGCCAGCTCACCACCTGCGGTGGGGTCCTACGAGCAGTACTTC. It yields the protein CASSPPAVGSYEQYF.

The CDR3 sequence: CASGILTGKPEAFF. The CDR3 DNA is TGTGCCAGCGGTATTCTTACAGGGAAACCTGAAGCTTTCTTT. This chain uses TRBV6-2 or TRBV6-3 with TRBJ1-1; tentatively, D is TRBD1 (6 bases). Deletions cut 8 bases from V and 6 bases from J, with 19 bases between. CDR1 MNHEY and CDR2 SVGEGT come from the germline V gene. CDR3 length: 14 residues.

DNA of the CDR3: TGCAGCGCCGGAGGTTGGGAGAGCTCCCCTGGAAACACCATATATTTT. The encoded protein is CSAGGWESSPGNTIYF. The chain has TRBV29-1 and TRBJ1-3; D is unclear. Looked up from germline, CDR1 is SQVTM and CDR2 is ANQGSEA. The CDR3 has 16 amino acids. The V and J ends lost 7 bases and 2 bases respectively, with 21 bases between them.

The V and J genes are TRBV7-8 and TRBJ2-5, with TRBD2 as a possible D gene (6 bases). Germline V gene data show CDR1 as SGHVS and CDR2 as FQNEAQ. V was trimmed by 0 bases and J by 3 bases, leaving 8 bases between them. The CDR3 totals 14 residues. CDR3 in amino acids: CASSLAGEEETQYF. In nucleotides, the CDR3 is TGTGCCAGCAGCTTAGCGGGGGAGGAAGAGACCCAGTACTTC.

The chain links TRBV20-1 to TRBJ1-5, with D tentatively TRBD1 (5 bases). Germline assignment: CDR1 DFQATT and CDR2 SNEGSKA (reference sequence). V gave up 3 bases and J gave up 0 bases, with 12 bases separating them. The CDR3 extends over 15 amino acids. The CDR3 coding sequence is TGCAGTGCTAGGGGACGGATCGATAGCAATCAGCCCCAGCATTTT. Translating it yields CSARGRIDSNQPQHF.

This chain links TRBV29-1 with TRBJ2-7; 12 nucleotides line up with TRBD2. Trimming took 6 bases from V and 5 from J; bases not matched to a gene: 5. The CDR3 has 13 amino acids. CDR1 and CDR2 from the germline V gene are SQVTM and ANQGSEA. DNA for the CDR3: TGCAGCGTCGTACCTAGCGGGGGGGACGAGCAGTACTTC. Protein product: CSVVPSGGDEQYF.

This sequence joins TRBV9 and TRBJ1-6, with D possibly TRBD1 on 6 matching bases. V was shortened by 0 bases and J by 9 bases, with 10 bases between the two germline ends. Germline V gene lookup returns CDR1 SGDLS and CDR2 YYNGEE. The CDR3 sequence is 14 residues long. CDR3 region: CASSVVARGSPLHF. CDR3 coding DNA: TGTGCCAGCAGCGTAGTAGCCAGGGGTTCACCCCTCCACTTT.

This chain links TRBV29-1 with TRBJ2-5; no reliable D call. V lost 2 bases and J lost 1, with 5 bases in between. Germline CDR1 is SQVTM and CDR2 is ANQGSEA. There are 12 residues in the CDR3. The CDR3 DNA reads TGCAGCGTTGAACAGAGCCAAGAGACCCAGTACTTC. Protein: CSVEQSQETQYF.

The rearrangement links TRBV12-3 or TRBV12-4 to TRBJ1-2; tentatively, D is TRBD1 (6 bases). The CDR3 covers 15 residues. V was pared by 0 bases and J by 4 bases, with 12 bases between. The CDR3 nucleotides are TGTGCCAGCAGTTTAGCGCCCCAGGGGTCCTATGGCTACACCTTC. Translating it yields CASSLAPQGSYGYTF.

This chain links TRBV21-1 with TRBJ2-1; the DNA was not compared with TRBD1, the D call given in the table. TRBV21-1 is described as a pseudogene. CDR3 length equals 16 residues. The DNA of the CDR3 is TGTGCCAGCAGCTCCCGGGGTGGGGGCCTCATGAATGAGCAGTTCTTC. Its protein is CASSSRGGGLMNEQFF.

The CDR3 DNA is TGTGCCAGCAGTGCCGCGGGGAACACTGAAGCTTTCTTT. This codes for CASSAAGNTEAFF. This chain joins TRBV27 and TRBJ1-1, with unresolved D. The germline V gene encodes CDR1 MNHEY and CDR2 SMNVEV (reference sequence). V was cut by 5 bases and J by 1 base, with 8 bases left in between. CDR3 length: 13 residues.

CDR3 sequence (DNA): TGTGCCAGCAAGGGCAACTCCTATAATTCACCCCTCCACTTT. Protein: CASKGNSYNSPLHF. The chain is built from TRBV6-2 or TRBV6-3 and TRBJ1-6; D not resolved. This CDR3 comprises 14 residues. Germline CDR1 reads MNHEY; CDR2 reads SVGEGT. V gave up 7 bases and J gave up 0 bases, with 7 bases separating them.

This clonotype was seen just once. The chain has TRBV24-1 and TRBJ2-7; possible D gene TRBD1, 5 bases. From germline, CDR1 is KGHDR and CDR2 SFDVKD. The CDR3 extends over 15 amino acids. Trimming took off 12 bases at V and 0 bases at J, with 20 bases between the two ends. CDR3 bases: TGTGCCCCGATGCATTGGGGCTCCCGCTCCTACGAGCAGTACTTC. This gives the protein CAPMHWGSRSYEQYF.

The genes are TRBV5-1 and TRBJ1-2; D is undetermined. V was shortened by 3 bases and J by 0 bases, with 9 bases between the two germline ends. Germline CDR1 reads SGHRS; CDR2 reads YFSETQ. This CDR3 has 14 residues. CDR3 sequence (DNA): TGCGCCAGCAGCTCGACCGAAGCTAACTATGGCTACACCTTC. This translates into CASSSTEANYGYTF.

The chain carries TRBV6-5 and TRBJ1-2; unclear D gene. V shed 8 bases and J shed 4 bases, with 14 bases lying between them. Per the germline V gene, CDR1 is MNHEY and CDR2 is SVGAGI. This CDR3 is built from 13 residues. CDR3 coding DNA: TGTGCCAGCGGTCCCGCGCTGATCTATGGCTACACCTTC. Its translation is CASGPALIYGYTF.

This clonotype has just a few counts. As DNA, the CDR3 is TGTGCCAGCAGGGACAGGACTGAAGCTTTCTTT. This codes for CASRDRTEAFF. V and J are TRBV6-1 and TRBJ1-1; 7 bases align to TRBD1. Germline CDR1 reads MNHNS; CDR2 reads SASEGT. This CDR3 contains 11 residues. J was trimmed by 5 bases and V by 6 bases; bases with no gene match: 0.

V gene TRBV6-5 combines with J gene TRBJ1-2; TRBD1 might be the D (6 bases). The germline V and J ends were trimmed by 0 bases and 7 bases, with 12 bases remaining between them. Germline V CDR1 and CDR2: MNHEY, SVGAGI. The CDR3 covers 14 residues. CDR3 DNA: TGTGCCAGCAGTTACTCGATGGGGGGCGCTGGCTACACCTTC. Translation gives CASSYSMGGAGYTF.

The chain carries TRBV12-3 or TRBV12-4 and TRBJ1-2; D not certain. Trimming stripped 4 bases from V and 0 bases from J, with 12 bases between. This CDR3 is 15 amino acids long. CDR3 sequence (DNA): TGTGCCAGCAGTTCCGGCTTTATTCCTAACTATGGCTACACCTTC. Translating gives CASSSGFIPNYGYTF.

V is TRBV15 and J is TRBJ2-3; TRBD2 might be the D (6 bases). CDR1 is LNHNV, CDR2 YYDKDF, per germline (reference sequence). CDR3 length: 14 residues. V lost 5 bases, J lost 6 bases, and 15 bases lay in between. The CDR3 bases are TGTGCCACCAGCCGGGACTTAGCCCAGGATACGCAGTATTTT. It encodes CATSRDLAQDTQYF.

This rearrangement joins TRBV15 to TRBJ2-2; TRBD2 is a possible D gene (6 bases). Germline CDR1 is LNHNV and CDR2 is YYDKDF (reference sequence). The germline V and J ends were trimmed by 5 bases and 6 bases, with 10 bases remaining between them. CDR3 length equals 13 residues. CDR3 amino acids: CATSVRLAGELFF. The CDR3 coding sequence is TGTGCCACCAGCGTCCGACTAGCCGGGGAGCTGTTTTTT.

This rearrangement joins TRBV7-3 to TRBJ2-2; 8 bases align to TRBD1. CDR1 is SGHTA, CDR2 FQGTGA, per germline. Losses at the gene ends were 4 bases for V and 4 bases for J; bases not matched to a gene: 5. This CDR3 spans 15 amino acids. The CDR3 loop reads CASSWDRKPTGELFF. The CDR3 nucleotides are TGTGCCAGCAGCTGGGACAGGAAACCCACCGGGGAGCTGTTTTTT.

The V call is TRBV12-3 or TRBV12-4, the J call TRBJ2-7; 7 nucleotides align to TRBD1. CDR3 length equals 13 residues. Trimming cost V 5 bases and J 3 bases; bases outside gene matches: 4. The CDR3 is CASSRTGDYEQYF. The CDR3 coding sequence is TGTGCCAGCAGTCGGACAGGCGACTACGAGCAGTACTTC.

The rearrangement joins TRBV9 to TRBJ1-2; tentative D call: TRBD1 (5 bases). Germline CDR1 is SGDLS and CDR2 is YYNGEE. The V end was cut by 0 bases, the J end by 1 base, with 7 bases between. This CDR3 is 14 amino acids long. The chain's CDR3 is CASSVGGFNYGYTF. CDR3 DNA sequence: TGTGCCAGCAGCGTAGGGGGGTTTAACTATGGCTACACCTTC.

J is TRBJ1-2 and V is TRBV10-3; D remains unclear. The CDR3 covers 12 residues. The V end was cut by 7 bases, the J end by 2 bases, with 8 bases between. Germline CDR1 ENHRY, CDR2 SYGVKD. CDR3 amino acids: CAITGGNYGYTF. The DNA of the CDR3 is TGTGCCATCACCGGAGGGAACTATGGCTACACCTTC.

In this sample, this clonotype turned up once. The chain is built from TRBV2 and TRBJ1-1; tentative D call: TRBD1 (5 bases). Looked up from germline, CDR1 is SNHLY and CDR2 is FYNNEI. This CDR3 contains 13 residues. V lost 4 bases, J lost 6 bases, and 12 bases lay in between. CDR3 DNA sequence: TGTGCCAGCAGTGTTGCCCGGGGCGCTGAAGCTTTCTTT. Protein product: CASSVARGAEAFF.

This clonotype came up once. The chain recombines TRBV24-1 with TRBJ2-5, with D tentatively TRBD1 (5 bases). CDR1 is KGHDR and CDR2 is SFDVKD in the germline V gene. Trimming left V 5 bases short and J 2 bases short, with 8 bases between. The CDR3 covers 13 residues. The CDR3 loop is CATSGQGQETQYF. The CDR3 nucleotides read TGTGCCACCAGTGGTCAGGGACAAGAGACCCAGTACTTC.

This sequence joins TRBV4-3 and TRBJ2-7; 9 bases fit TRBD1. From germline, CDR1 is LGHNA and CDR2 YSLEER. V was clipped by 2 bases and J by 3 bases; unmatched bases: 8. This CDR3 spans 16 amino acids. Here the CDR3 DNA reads TGCGCCAGCAGCCAAAGAAGGACAGGGGTTCTCTACGAGCAGTACTTC. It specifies CASSQRRTGVLYEQYF.

The CDR3 region is CASSWGVLGTPTYEQYF. The CDR3 bases are TGTGCCAGCTCTTGGGGGGTGCTGGGGACACCCACCTACGAGCAGTACTTC. The chain carries TRBV13 and TRBJ2-7; D is possibly TRBD1 or TRBD2 (6 bases each). The V end was cut by 8 bases, the J end by 2 bases, with 25 bases between. Looked up from germline, CDR1 is PRHDT and CDR2 is FYEKMQ (reference sequence). The CDR3 contains 17 residues.

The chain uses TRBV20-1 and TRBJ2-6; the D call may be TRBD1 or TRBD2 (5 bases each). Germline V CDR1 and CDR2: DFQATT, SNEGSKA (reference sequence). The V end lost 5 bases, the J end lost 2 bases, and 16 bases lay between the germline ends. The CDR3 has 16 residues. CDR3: CSARDGDRTGANVLTF. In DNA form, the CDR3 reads TGCAGTGCTCGGGACGGAGATCGGACTGGGGCCAACGTCCTGACTTTC.